This TCR beta chain was obtained from a study of CD8+ T cells in alopecia areata. Overall study context: Treated patients took oral tofacitinib at 5 to 10 mg twice daily. Points from the study as a whole: Scalp clonality and expanded CD8+ clones among the top 100 fell significantly with tofacitinib.

Extracted RNA was reverse transcribed into cDNA, the sequencing template. TCRdb's copy holds only in-frame clones and misses some; the assay was immunoSEQ multiplex PCR. Seen here are 200,000 or so clones, 58% observed once, and the top ten hold 5.5%. Treatment of the sample: oral pan-JAK inhibitor, 5-10 mg twice daily. To note about this clone: Its antigen is undetermined.

This specimen was CD4+ T cells sorted from blood, taken at week 24, from a patient treated with tofacitinib. The clonotype was recovered from a human donor with alopecia areata.

The CDR3 is CASSSRTGGRSGANVLTF. CDR3 nucleotide sequence: TGTGCCAGCAGCTCAAGAACGGGGGGCCGCTCTGGGGCCAACGTCCTGACTTTC. The rearrangement joins TRBV7-2 to TRBJ2-6; D perhaps matches TRBD2 (7 bases). CDR1 and CDR2 from the germline V gene are SGHTA and FQGNSA. The CDR3 has 18 residues. The ends were cut back, 4 bases at V and 0 bases at J, with 16 bases in the middle.